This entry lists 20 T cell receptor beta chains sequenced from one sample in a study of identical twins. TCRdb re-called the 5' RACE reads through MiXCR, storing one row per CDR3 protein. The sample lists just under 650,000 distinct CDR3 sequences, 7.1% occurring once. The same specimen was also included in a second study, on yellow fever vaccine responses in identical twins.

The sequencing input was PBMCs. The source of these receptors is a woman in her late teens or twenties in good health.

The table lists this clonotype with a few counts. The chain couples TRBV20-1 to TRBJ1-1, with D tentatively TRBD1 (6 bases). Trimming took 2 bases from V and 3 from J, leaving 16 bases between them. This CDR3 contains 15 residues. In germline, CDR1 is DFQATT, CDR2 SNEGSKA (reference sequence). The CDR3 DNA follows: TGCAGTGCTAGACCGAGGGGGATTAAGGACACTGAAGCTTTCTTT. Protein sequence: CSARPRGIKDTEAFF.

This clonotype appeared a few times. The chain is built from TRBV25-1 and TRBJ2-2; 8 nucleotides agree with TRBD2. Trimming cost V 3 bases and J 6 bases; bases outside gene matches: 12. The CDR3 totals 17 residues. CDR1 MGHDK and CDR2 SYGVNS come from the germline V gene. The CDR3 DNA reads TGTGCCAGCAGTGATCCCTCGGGACTAGGGTTTCCCGGGGAGCTGTTTTTT. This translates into CASSDPSGLGFPGELFF.

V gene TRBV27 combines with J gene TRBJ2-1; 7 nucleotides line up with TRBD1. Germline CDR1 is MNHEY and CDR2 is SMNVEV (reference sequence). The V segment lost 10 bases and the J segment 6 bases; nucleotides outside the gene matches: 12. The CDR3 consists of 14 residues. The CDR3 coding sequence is TGTGCCACCGTACCGGGACAGTCGCGCAATGAGCAGTTCTTC. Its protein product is CATVPGQSRNEQFF.

This chain's CDR3 is CASRTTENQPQHF. The DNA for the CDR3 is TGTGCCAGCAGGACGACCGAGAATCAGCCCCAGCATTTT. The chain uses TRBV6-1 and TRBJ1-5; no definite D call. The CDR3 extends over 13 amino acids. V lost 6 bases to trimming and J lost 4 bases, with 10 bases between them. Germline CDR1 reads MNHNS; CDR2 reads SASEGT.

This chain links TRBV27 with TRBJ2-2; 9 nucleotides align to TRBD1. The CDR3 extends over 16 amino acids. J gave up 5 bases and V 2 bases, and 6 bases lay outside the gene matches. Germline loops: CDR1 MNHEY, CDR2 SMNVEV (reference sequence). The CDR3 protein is CASSLDTGGRTGELFF. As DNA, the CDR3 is TGTGCCAGCAGTTTAGATACAGGGGGCCGGACCGGGGAGCTGTTTTTT.

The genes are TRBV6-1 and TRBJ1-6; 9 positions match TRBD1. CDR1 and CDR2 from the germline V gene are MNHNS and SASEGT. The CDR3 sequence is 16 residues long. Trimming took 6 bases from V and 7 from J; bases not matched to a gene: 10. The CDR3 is CASSLVPGTGNSPLHF. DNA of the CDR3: TGTGCCAGCAGCCTCGTCCCCGGGACAGGGAATTCACCCCTCCACTTT.

The CDR3: CASRIGELFF. The CDR3 region has the DNA TGTGCCAGCAGAATCGGGGAGCTGTTTTTT. The chain joins TRBV21-1 to TRBJ2-2. TRBV21-1 is marked as a pseudogene. The CDR3 is 10 amino acids.

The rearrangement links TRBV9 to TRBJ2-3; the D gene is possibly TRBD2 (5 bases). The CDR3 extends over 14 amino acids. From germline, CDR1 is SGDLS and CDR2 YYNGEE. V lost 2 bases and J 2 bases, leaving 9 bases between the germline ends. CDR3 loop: CASSVGADTDTQYF. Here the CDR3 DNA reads TGTGCCAGCAGCGTGGGAGCGGACACAGATACGCAGTATTTT.

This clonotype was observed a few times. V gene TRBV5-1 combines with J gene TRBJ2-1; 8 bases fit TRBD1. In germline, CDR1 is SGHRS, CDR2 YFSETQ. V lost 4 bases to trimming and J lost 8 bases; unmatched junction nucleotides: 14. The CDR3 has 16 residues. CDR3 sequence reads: CASSQEPGQAVYEQFF. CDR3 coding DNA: TGCGCCAGCAGCCAGGAACCGGGACAGGCGGTTTATGAGCAGTTCTTC.

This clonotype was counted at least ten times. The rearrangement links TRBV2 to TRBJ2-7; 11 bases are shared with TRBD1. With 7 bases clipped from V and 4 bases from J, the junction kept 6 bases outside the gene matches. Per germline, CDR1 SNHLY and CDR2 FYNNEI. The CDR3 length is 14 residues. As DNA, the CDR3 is TGTGCCAGCACAAGGGGACAGGGGGATTACGAGCAGTACTTC. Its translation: CASTRGQGDYEQYF.

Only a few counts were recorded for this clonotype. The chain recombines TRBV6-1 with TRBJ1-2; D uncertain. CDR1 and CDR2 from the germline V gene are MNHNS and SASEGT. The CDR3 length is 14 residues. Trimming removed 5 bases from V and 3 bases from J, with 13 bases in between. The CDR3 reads CASSPRNGYYGYTF. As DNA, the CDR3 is TGTGCCAGCAGTCCGCGTAACGGGTACTATGGCTACACCTTC.

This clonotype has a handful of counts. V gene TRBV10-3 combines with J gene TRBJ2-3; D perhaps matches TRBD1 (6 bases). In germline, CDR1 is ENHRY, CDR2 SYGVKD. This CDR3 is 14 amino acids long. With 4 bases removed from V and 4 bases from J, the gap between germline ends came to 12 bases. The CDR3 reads CAISGLQGADTQYF. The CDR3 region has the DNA TGTGCCATCAGTGGTTTACAGGGCGCAGATACGCAGTATTTT.

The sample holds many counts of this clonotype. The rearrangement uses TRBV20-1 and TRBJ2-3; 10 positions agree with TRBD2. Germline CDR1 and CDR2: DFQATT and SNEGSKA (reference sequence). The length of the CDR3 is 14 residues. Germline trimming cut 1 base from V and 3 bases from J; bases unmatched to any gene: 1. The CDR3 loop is CSARVLAGTDTQYF. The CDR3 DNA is TGCAGTGCTAGAGTACTAGCGGGGACAGATACGCAGTATTTT.

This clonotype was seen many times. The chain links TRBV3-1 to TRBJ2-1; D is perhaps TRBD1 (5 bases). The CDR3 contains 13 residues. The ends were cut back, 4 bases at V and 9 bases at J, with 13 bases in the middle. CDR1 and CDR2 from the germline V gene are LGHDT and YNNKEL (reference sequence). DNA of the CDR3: TGTGCCAGCAGCCCTGGCGTGGGGCTTGAGCAGTTCTTC. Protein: CASSPGVGLEQFF.

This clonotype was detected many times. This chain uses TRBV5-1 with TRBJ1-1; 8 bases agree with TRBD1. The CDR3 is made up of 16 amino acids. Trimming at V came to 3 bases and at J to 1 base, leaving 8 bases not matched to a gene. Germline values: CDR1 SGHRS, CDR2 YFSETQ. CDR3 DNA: TGCGCCAGCAGCTACTACACAGGGGGAGGGAACACTGAAGCTTTCTTT. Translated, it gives CASSYYTGGGNTEAFF.

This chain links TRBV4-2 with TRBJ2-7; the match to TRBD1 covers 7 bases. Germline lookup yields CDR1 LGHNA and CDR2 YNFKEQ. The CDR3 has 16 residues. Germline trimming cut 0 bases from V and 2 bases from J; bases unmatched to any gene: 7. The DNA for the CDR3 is TGTGCCAGCAGCCAAGATCGTCCCGACAGGGCCTACGAGCAGTACTTC. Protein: CASSQDRPDRAYEQYF.

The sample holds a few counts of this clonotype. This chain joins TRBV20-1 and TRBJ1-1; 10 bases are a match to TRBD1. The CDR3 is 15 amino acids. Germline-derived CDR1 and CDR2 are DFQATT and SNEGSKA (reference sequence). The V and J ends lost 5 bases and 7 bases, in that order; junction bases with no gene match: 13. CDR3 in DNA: TGCAGTGCTGGAAACCGGGACAGGGGATTGGGTGAAGCTTTCTTT. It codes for CSAGNRDRGLGEAFF.

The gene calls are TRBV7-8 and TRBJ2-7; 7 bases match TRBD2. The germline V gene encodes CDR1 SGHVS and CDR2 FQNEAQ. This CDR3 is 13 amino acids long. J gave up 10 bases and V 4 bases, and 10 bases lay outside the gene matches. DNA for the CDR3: TGTGCCAGCAGCTGGAGCGGGGCCACGGGACAGTACTTC. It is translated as CASSWSGATGQYF.

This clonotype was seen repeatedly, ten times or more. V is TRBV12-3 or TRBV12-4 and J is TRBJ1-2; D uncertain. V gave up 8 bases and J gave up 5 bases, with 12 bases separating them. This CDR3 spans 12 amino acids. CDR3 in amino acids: CASRGTGYGYTF. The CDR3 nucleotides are TGTGCCAGCCGGGGAACGGGGTATGGCTACACCTTC.

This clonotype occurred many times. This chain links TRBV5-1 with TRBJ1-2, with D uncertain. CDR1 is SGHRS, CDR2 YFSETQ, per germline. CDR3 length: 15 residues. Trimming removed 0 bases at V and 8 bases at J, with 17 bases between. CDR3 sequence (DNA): TGCGCCAGCAGCTTGGGTGGATCGGCGATCGGGGGCTACACCTTC. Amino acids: CASSLGGSAIGGYTF.